This T cell receptor (beta chain) was captured by sequencing in a study of T cells after yellow fever vaccination. At least ten counts were recorded for this clonotype. MiXCR, run by TCRdb on the 5' RACE reads, gives a single entry per CDR3 protein. In the table there are some 600,000 distinct CDR3 sequences, roughly 12% of which are singletons. There are 14 residues in the CDR3. After removal of 6 bases from V and 3 bases from J, the junction contained 8 bases not matched to a gene. The chain joins TRBV12-3 or TRBV12-4 to TRBJ2-7, with TRBD1 matching over 7 bases. Here the sequenced sample was PBMCs, taken on the day of the yellow fever booster vaccination. This clonotype was obtained from a man aged 25-40 years who received the YFV17D yellow fever vaccine. For the CDR3, the DNA is TGTGCCAGCAGGCGCACAGGGGCTAACTACGAGCAGTACTTC. Translation: CASRRTGANYEQYF.